This T cell receptor (beta chain) was recovered during a study of neoadjuvant anti-PD-1 for oral cavity cancer. Across the study: Nivolumab at 3 mg/kg was mostly given biweekly, three to four doses, pre-surgery.

Time point meaning: after neoadjuvant nivolumab, at surgical resection. This CDR3 has 18 residues. V was pared by 3 bases and J by 1 base, with 19 bases between. Germline V gene sequence: CDR1 MNHEY, CDR2 SMNVEV (reference sequence). Most tumor samples had roughly 4.4 ug input DNA in two replicates. This table comes from immunoSEQ multiplex PCR, and its TCRdb copy is limited to in-frame clones, with some not included. The profile shows about 15,000 clones, roughly 41% of them singletons. The sample holds a few counts of this clone. This clonotype originated in a person aged 35 to 85 with oral cavity squamous cell carcinoma. Source: tumor tissue, taken after nivolumab (anti-PD-1) treatment. V is TRBV27 and J is TRBJ1-5, with D hard to call. CDR3 region: CASSLDPLGEWSNQPQHF. The CDR3 DNA reads TGTGCCAGCAGTTTGGACCCCCTCGGGGAGTGGAGCAATCAGCCCCAGCATTTT.